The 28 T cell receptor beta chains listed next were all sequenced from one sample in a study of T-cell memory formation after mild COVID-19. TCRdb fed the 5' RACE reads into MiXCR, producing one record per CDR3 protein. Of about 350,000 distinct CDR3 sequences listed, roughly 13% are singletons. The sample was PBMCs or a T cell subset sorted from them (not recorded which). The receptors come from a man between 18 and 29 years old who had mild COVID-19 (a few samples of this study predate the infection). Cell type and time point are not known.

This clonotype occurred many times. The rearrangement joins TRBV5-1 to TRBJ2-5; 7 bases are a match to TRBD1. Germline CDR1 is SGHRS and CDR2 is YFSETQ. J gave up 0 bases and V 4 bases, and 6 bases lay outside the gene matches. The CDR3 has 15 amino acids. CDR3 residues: CASSRRQGDQETQYF. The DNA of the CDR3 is TGCGCCAGCAGCCGGAGACAGGGCGACCAAGAGACCCAGTACTTC.

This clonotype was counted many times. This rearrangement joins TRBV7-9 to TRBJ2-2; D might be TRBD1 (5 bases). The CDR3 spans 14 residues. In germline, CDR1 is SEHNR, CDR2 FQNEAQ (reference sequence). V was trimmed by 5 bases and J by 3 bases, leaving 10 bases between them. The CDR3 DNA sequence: TGTGCCAGCAGCCCGGACACCTACACCGGGGAGCTGTTTTTT. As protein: CASSPDTYTGELFF.

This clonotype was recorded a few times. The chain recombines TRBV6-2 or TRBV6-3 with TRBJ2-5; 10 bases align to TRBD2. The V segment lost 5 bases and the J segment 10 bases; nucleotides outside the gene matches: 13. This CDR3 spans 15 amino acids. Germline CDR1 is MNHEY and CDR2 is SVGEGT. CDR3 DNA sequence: TGTGCCAGCAGTCCCAGACTAGCGGGTACACGGATCCAGTACTTC. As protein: CASSPRLAGTRIQYF.

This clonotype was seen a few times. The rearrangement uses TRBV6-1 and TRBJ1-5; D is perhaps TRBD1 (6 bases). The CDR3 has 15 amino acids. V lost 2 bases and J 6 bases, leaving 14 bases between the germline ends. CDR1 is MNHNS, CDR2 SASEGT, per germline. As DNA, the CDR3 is TGTGCCAGCAGTGAAAGAATGAGGGGGATTCAGCCCCAGCATTTT. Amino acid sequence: CASSERMRGIQPQHF.

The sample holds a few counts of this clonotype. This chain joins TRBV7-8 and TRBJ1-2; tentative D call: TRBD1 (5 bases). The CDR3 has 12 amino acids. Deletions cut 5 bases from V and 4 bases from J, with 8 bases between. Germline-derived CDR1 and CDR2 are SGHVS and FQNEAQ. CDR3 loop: CASSPGLYGYTF. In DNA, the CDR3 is TGTGCCAGCAGCCCGGGGCTCTATGGCTACACCTTC.

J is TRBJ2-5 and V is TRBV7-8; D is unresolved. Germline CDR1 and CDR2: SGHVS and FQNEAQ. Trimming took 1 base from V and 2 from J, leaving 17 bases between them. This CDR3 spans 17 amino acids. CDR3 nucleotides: TGTGCCAGCAGCTTAGGAAGAGGACGGTCGGCTCAAGAGACCCAGTACTTC. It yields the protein CASSLGRGRSAQETQYF.

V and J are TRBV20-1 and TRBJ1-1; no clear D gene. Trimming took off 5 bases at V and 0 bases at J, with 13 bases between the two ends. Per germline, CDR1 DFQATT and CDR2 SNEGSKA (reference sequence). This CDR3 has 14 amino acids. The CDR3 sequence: CSAGHSGMNTEAFF. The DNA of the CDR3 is TGCAGTGCTGGGCACTCGGGTATGAACACTGAAGCTTTCTTT.

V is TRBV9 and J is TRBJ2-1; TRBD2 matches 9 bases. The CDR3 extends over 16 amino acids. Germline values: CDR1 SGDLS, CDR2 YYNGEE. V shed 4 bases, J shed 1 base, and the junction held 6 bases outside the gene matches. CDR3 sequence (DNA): TGTGCCAGCAGCCCTACTCTAGCGGGATCCTACAATGAGCAGTTCTTC. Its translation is CASSPTLAGSYNEQFF.

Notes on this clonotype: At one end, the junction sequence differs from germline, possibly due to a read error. CDR3 in amino acids: CASSFQGPQETQYF. DNA of the CDR3: TGTGCTAGCAGTTTCCAAGGCCCCCAAGAGACCCAGTACTTC. This chain links TRBV7-7 with TRBJ2-5; D is uncertain. The germline V gene has CDR1 SSHAT and CDR2 FNYEAQ (reference sequence). This CDR3 is built from 14 residues.

The CDR3 bases are TGCAGCGTGGACAGGGCCGGGGAGCTGTTTTTT. Its protein is CSVDRAGELFF. This chain uses TRBV29-1 with TRBJ2-2; 8 bases line up with TRBD1. This CDR3 comprises 11 residues. The junction had 0 bases not matched to a gene; V was cut back by 6 bases and J by 6 bases. Germline V gene sequence: CDR1 SQVTM, CDR2 ANQGSEA.

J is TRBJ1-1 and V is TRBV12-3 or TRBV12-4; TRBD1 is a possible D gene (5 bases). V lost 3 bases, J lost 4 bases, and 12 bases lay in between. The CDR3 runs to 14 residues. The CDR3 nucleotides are TGTGCCAGCAGTTTTGGGGGACGTACCACTGAAGCTTTCTTT. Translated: CASSFGGRTTEAFF.

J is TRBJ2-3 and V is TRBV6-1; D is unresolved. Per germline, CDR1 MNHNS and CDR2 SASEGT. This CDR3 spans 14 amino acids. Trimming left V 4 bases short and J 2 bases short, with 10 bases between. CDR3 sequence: CASSGGGVTDTQYF. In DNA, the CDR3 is TGTGCCAGCAGTGGGGGTGGGGTCACAGATACGCAGTATTTT.

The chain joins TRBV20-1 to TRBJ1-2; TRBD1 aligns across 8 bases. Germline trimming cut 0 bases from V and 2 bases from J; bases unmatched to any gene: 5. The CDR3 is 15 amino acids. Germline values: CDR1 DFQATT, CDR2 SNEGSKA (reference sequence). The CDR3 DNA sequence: TGCAGTGCTAGAGACCCGAGACAGGGGAACTATGGCTACACCTTC. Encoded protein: CSARDPRQGNYGYTF.

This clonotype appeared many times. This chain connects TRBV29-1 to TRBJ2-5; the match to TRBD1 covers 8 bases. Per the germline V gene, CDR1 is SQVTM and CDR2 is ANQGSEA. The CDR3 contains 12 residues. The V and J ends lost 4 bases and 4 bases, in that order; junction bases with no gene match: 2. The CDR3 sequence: CSVVTGGETQYF. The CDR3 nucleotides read TGCAGCGTTGTCACAGGGGGAGAGACCCAGTACTTC.

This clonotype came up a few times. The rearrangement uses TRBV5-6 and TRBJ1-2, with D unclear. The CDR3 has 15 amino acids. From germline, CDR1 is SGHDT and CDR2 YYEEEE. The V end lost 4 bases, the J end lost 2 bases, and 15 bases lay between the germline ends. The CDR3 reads CASSRRLRVNYGYTF. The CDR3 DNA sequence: TGTGCCAGCAGCCGACGACTCCGGGTCAACTATGGCTACACCTTC.

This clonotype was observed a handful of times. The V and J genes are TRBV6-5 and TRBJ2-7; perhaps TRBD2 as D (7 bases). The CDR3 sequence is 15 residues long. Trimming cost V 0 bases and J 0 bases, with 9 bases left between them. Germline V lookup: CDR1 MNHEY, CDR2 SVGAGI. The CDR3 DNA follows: TGTGCCAGCAGTTACTCCGGGGGGCTCTCCTACGAGCAGTACTTC. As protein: CASSYSGGLSYEQYF.

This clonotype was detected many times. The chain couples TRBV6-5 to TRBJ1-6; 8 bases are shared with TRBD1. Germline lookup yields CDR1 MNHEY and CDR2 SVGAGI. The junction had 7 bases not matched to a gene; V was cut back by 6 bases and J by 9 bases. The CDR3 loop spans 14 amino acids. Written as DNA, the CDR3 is TGTGCCAGCAGGGACAGGACAGGGACTTCACCCCTCCACTTT. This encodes CASRDRTGTSPLHF.

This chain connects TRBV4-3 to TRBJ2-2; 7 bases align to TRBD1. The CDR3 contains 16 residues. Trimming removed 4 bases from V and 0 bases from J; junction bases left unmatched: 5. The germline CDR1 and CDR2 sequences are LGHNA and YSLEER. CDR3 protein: CASSLGTVTNTGELFF. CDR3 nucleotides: TGCGCCAGCAGCCTCGGGACAGTGACGAACACCGGGGAGCTGTTTTTT.

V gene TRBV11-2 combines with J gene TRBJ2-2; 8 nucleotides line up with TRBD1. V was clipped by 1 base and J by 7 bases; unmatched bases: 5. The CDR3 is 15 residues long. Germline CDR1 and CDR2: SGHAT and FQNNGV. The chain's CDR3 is CASSLVAGGGGELFF. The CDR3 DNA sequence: TGTGCCAGCAGCTTAGTTGCAGGGGGCGGCGGGGAGCTGTTTTTT.

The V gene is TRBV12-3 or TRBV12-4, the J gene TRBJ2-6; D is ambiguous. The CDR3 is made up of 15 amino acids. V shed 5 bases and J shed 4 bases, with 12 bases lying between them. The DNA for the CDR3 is TGTGCCAGCAGTCTCCCCCTTGGGGGGGCCAACGTCCTGACTTTC. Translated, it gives CASSLPLGGANVLTF.

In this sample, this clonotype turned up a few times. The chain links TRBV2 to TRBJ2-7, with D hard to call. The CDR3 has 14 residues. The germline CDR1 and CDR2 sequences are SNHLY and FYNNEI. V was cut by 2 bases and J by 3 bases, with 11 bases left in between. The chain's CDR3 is CASSESGSLYEQYF. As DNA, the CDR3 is TGTGCCAGCAGTGAAAGTGGCAGCCTCTACGAGCAGTACTTC.

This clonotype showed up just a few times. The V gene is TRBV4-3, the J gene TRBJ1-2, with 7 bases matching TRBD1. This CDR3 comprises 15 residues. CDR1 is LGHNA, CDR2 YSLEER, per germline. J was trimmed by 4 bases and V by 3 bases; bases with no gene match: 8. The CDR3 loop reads CASSHEQGSGYGYTF. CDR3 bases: TGCGCCAGCAGCCACGAACAGGGGTCGGGCTATGGCTACACCTTC.

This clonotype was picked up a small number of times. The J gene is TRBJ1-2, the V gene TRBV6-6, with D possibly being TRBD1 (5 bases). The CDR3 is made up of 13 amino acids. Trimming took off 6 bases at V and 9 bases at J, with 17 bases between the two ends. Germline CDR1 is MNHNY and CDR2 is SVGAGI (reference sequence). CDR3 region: CASRHAGDHRYTF. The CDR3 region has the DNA TGTGCCAGCAGACACGCGGGGGATCATCGCTACACCTTC.

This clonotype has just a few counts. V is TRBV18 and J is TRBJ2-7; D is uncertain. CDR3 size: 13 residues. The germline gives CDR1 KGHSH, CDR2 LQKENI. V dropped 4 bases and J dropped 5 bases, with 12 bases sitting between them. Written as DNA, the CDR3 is TGTGCCAGCTCACAAAATAACCCCCACGAGCAGTACTTC. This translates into CASSQNNPHEQYF.

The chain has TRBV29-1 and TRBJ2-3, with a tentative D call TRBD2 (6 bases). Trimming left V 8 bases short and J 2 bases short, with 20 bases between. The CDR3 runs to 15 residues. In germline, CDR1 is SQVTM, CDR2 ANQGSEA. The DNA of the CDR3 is TGCAGCTCGACTCAGGTGGGGGGTAACACAGATACGCAGTATTTT. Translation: CSSTQVGGNTDTQYF.

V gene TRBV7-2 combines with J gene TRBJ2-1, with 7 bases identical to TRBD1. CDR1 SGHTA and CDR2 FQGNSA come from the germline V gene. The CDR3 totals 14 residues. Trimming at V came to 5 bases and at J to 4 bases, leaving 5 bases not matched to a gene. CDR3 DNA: TGTGCCAGCAGCCCCAGACAGGGTTACAATGAGCAGTTCTTC. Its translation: CASSPRQGYNEQFF. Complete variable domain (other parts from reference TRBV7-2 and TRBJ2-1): GAGVSQSPSNKVTEKGKDVELRCDPISGHTALYWYRQSLGQGLEFLIYFQGNSAPDKSGLPSDRFSAERTGGSVSTLTIQRTQQEDSAVYLCASSPRQGYNEQFFGPGTRLTVL.

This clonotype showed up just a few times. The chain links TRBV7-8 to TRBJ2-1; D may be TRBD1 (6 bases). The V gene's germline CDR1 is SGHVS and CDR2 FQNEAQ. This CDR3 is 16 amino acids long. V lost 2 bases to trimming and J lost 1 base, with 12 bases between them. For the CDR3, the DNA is TGTGCCAGCAGCTTATATACAGGGACATCCTACAATGAGCAGTTCTTC. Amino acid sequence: CASSLYTGTSYNEQFF.

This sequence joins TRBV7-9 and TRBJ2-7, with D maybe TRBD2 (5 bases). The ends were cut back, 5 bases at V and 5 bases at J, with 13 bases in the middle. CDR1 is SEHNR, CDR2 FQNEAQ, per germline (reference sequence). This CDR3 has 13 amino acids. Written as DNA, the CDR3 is TGTGCCAGCAGCGCATACGGGAAGAACGAGCAGTACTTC. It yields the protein CASSAYGKNEQYF.